The rows below give T cell receptor beta chains drawn from one sample of a study of shared clonotypes between healthy human individuals. Produced via immunoSEQ multiplex PCR; TCRdb's table is partial and in-frame only. Found here are hundreds of thousands of clones, roughly 70% of them singletons; the top ten hold more than 1.5%. Sequenced input: memory CD4+ T cells sorted from blood. Source of these receptors: a woman aged 30 to 39 in good health. Each CDR3 is given with its conserved first and last residue. D genes are given only for firm matches. A clone size is listed for some rows: how often the clone was seen (once, few, many), or a class if it is expanded.

J gene	clone size	V gene	D gene	CDR3 protein	CDR3 DNA
TRBJ2-1	once	TRBV29-1	TRBD1	CSSIVKSGGNEQFF	TGCAGCTCAATCGTGAAGTCAGGGGGAAATGAGCAGTTCTTC
TRBJ2-7	few	TRBV7-3	.	CASSPREGGEQYF	TGTGCCAGCAGCCCCCGGGAAGGCGGCGAGCAGTACTTC
TRBJ1-1	few	TRBV16	.	CASSQQQVNTEAFF	TGTGCCAGCAGCCAACAACAGGTGAACACTGAAGCTTTCTTT
TRBJ1-1	.	TRBV5-1	TRBD1	CVSRYITGGAVTEAFF	TGCGTCAGCAGATACATCACAGGGGGCGCAGTGACTGAAGCTTTCTTT
TRBJ2-7	many	TRBV27	TRBD1	CASSRTGSSYEQYF	TGTGCCAGCAGTCGGACAGGGAGCTCCTACGAGCAGTACTTC
TRBJ2-7	.	TRBV7-9	.	CASSLTVGYEQYF	TGTGCCAGCAGCTTAACCGTAGGATACGAGCAGTACTTC
TRBJ2-3	.	TRBV6-5	TRBD2	CASGGLAVTDTQYF	TGTGCCAGCGGAGGACTAGCGGTCACAGATACGCAGTATTTT
TRBJ2-6	.	TRBV11-2	.	CASSRPTGHGGANVLTF	TGTGCCAGCAGTCGTCCAACAGGGCATGGTGGGGCCAACGTCCTGACTTTC
TRBJ1-5	.	TRBV11-2	.	CASSSNNNQPQHF	TGTGCCAGCAGCTCCAACAACAATCAGCCCCAGCATTTT
TRBJ1-1	.	TRBV19	.	CASSDRVNTEAFF	TGTGCCAGTAGCGACAGAGTGAACACTGAAGCTTTCTTT
TRBJ1-2	.	TRBV6-5	TRBD1	CASSQGQVYGYTF	TGTGCCAGCAGTCAAGGACAGGTCTATGGCTACACCTTC
TRBJ2-5	.	TRBV2	.	CASSEGTTYQETQYF	TGTGCCAGCAGTGAAGGGACTACTTATCAAGAGACCCAGTACTTC
TRBJ1-1	.	TRBV18	.	CASSAQDPTEAFF	TGTGCCAGCTCAGCACAAGACCCCACTGAAGCTTTCTTT
TRBJ1-1	.	TRBV28	.	CASRTPVNTEAFF	TGTGCCAGCAGGACACCGGTGAACACTGAAGCTTTCTTT
TRBJ2-7	.	TRBV30	.	CAWSLIYEQYF	TGTGCCTGGAGTCTAATCTACGAGCAGTACTTC
TRBJ1-2	.	TRBV28	.	CASSLVFEVYGYTF	TGTGCCAGCAGTTTAGTGTTCGAGGTCTATGGCTACACCTTC
TRBJ2-3	few	TRBV6-1	.	CASSEYGTVYTDTQYF	TGTGCCAGCAGTGAATACGGGACCGTATACACAGATACGCAGTATTTT
TRBJ1-5	.	TRBV28	TRBD1	CASRGQGNLAWGNQPQHF	TGTGCCAGCAGGGGACAGGGGAACTTGGCGTGGGGCAATCAGCCCCAGCATTTT
TRBJ1-2	.	TRBV28	.	CAIGPAQGGSGYTF	TGTGCCATCGGGCCCGCCCAGGGAGGCAGTGGCTACACCTTC
TRBJ2-7	.	TRBV18	.	CASSRGSEQYF	TGTGCCAGCTCACGGGGATCCGAGCAGTACTTC
TRBJ2-7	.	TRBV27	.	CASSTFSYEQYF	TGTGCCAGCAGTACCTTCTCCTACGAGCAGTACTTC
TRBJ2-5	.	TRBV7-9	.	CASSLGLDPETQYF	TGTGCCAGCAGCTTAGGACTCGATCCGGAGACCCAGTACTTC
TRBJ2-4	.	TRBV10-1	.	CASSESSSGADIQYF	TGCGCCAGCAGTGAGTCTAGTAGCGGAGCGGACATTCAGTACTTC
TRBJ1-1	.	TRBV6-1	.	CASSDRVGGVTNTEAFF	TGTGCCAGCAGTGATCGCGTTGGGGGGGTTACGAACACTGAAGCTTTCTTT
TRBJ1-1	.	TRBV7-9	.	CASSLGVRGTEAFF	TGTGCCAGCAGCTTAGGGGTTCGTGGCACTGAAGCTTTCTTT
TRBJ2-7	.	TRBV25-1	TRBD2	CASSASLAGSYEQYF	TGTGCCAGCAGTGCCTCACTAGCGGGATCCTACGAGCAGTACTTC
TRBJ2-7	.	TRBV28	TRBD1	CASSTPGTGRNEQYF	TGTGCCAGCAGCACGCCCGGGACAGGGCGGAACGAGCAGTACTTC
TRBJ2-1	.	TRBV5-1	.	CASSLGDPAGNEQFF	TGCGCCAGCAGCTTGGGTGATCCAGCAGGCAATGAGCAGTTCTTC
TRBJ1-5	.	TRBV28	.	CASSSGGQPQHF	TGTGCCAGCAGTTCCGGGGGTCAGCCCCAGCATTTT
TRBJ2-3	.	TRBV11-2	.	CASSLEGGNTDTQYF	TGTGCCAGCAGCTTAGAGGGGGGAAACACAGATACGCAGTATTTT
TRBJ2-7	.	TRBV5-1	TRBD2	CASSLEPSGSLHEQYF	TGCGCCAGCAGCTTGGAACCTAGCGGGAGCCTCCACGAGCAGTACTTC
TRBJ1-2	.	TRBV19	.	CASSIEAADSNYGYTF	TGTGCCAGTAGTATAGAAGCGGCAGACTCTAACTATGGCTACACCTTC
TRBJ2-3	.	TRBV5-1	TRBD2	CASTRATSGGVTDTQYF	TGCGCCAGCACCCGGGCGACTAGCGGAGGGGTGACAGATACGCAGTATTTT
TRBJ1-2	.	TRBV4-2	.	CASSQDLNSNYGYTF	TGTGCCAGCAGCCAAGATTTAAACAGTAACTATGGCTACACCTTC
TRBJ2-3	.	TRBV28	TRBD2	CASSTLTSGSDQTYTDTQYF	TGTGCCAGCAGTACCTTAACTAGCGGGAGCGACCAAACATACACAGATACGCAGTATTTT
TRBJ2-3	.	TRBV6-1	.	CASSEPITDTQYF	TGTGCCAGCAGTGAACCGATCACAGATACGCAGTATTTT
TRBJ1-1	few	TRBV4-2	.	CASSQDHQGINTEAFF	TGTGCCAGCAGCCAAGATCACCAGGGGATTAACACTGAAGCTTTCTTT
TRBJ1-2	.	TRBV5-1	TRBD1	CASRDRGEGNYGYTF	TGCGCCAGCAGAGACAGGGGTGAAGGTAACTATGGCTACACCTTC
TRBJ2-1	.	TRBV5-4	.	CASSFFGRDNEQFF	TGTGCCAGCAGCTTCTTTGGTCGGGACAATGAGCAGTTCTTC
TRBJ1-1	.	TRBV6-4	.	CASSAEMNTEAFF	TGTGCCAGCAGTGCGGAGATGAACACTGAAGCTTTCTTT
TRBJ1-2	few	TRBV2	.	CASSPGRALGGYTF	TGTGCCAGCAGCCCAGGGCGGGCCCTAGGGGGCTACACCTTC
TRBJ2-1	few	TRBV7-9	.	CASRQAGTHPEQFF	TGTGCCAGCAGGCAGGCGGGTACTCACCCTGAGCAGTTCTTC
TRBJ2-7	few	TRBV5-6	.	CASSNGQVYEQYF	TGTGCCAGCAGCAACGGACAAGTGTACGAGCAGTACTTC
TRBJ1-5	.	TRBV27	.	CASSYRDGGSNQPQHF	TGTGCCAGCAGCTACCGGGACGGGGGAAGCAATCAGCCCCAGCATTTT
TRBJ2-3	many	TRBV5-1	.	CASSLGWGYTDTQYF	TGCGCCAGCAGCTTGGGTTGGGGGTACACAGATACGCAGTATTTT